Listed here are 6 T cell receptor beta chains from one sample, sequenced in a study of identical twins. TCRdb re-called the 5' RACE reads through MiXCR, storing one row per CDR3 protein. The sample records 500,000 to 650,000 distinct CDR3 sequences, about 20% being singletons. These data were also filed under a second study, of yellow fever vaccine responses in identical twins.

Sequencing used CD4+ T cells sorted from blood. Receptors were obtained from a woman between 18 and 30 years old in good health.

The gene calls are TRBV27 and TRBJ2-2, with D unclear. Germline V CDR1 and CDR2: MNHEY, SMNVEV (reference sequence). V lost 4 bases to trimming and J lost 8 bases, with 17 bases between them. CDR3 length: 15 residues. CDR3 protein: CASSSTTPASGELFF. The CDR3 DNA reads as TGTGCCAGCAGTTCCACTACACCGGCCTCAGGGGAGCTGTTTTTT.

Here the CDR3 reads CASSLPSGRAYNEQFF. CDR3 in DNA: TGTGCCAGCAGCTTACCTAGCGGGCGGGCCTACAATGAGCAGTTCTTC. The chain couples TRBV11-2 to TRBJ2-1; TRBD2 agrees at 8 bases. Trimming removed 2 bases from V and 2 bases from J; junction bases left unmatched: 5. The CDR3 totals 16 residues. The germline V gene has CDR1 SGHAT and CDR2 FQNNGV.

V gene TRBV2 combines with J gene TRBJ1-1; D is unclear. The V end was cut by 6 bases, the J end by 0 bases, with 11 bases between. The germline gives CDR1 SNHLY, CDR2 FYNNEI. This CDR3 contains 14 residues. Written as DNA, the CDR3 is TGTGCCAGCAGGCAGGACGCTATGAACACTGAAGCTTTCTTT. Protein product: CASRQDAMNTEAFF.

This chain uses TRBV19 with TRBJ2-1; no definite D call. The length of the CDR3 is 13 residues. Germline values: CDR1 LNHDA, CDR2 SQIVND (reference sequence). V was trimmed by 2 bases and J by 7 bases, leaving 9 bases between them. This CDR3 reads CASSILPANEQFF. The CDR3 DNA sequence: TGTGCCAGTAGTATATTACCAGCTAATGAGCAGTTCTTC.

In this sample, this clonotype turned up many times. The chain joins TRBV7-9 to TRBJ2-2, with TRBD1 identical over 8 bases. This CDR3 is 14 amino acids long. Germline V gives CDR1 SEHNR, CDR2 FQNEAQ (reference sequence). J lost 5 bases, V lost 8 bases, and 7 bases had no gene match. CDR3 DNA: TGTGCCAGCCAGGGGGACAGGCTTACCGGGGAGCTGTTTTTT. Its translation: CASQGDRLTGELFF.

This clonotype came up a few times. The V gene is TRBV27, the J gene TRBJ2-5, with 12 bases matching TRBD2. Germline lookup yields CDR1 MNHEY and CDR2 SMNVEV (reference sequence). V lost 1 base to trimming and J lost 5 bases; unmatched junction nucleotides: 8. The CDR3 sequence is 17 residues long. CDR3 nucleotide sequence: TGTGCCAGCAGTTTATGGGGACTAGCGGGTCGCTCGGAGACCCAGTACTTC. Translating it yields CASSLWGLAGRSETQYF.